This TCR beta chain was sequenced during a study of pediatric ulcerative colitis. The trim removed 5 bases at V and 1 base at J, leaving 5 bases unmatched. Germline V gives CDR1 SGHVS, CDR2 FNYEAQ. CDR3 length: 16 amino acids. TCRdb's copy holds only in-frame clones and misses some; the assay was immunoSEQ multiplex PCR. Of over 15,000 clones in the sample, around 74% were seen once. This clone was seen a handful of times. Rectal tissue came from one to two pinch biopsies taken at colonoscopy. The V and J genes are TRBV7-6 and TRBJ1-5; 10 nucleotides agree with TRBD1. Sequencing input: gut tissue. The TCR sequence derives from a girl aged 5-17 years with moderate ulcerative colitis. CDR3 residues: CASSPGQGGSNQPQHF. The DNA of the CDR3 is TGTGCCAGCAGCCCTGGACAGGGGGGCAGCAATCAGCCCCAGCATTTT.